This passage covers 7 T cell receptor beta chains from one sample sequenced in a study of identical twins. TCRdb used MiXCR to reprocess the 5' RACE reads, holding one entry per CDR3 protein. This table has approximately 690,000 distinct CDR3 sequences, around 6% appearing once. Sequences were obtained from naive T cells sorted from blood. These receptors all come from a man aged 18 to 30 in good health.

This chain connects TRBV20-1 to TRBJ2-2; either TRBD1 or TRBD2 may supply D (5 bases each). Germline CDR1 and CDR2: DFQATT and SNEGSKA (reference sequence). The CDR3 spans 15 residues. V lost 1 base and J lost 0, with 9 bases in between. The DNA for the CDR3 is TGCAGTGCTAGAGCGGGACCCTCGAACACCGGGGAGCTGTTTTTT. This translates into CSARAGPSNTGELFF.

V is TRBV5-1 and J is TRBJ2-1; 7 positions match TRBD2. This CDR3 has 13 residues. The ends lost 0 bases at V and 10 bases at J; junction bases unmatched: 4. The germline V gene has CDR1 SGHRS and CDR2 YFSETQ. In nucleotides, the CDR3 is TGCGCCAGCAGCTTGGGTACTAGCGTCGAGCAGTTCTTC. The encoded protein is CASSLGTSVEQFF.

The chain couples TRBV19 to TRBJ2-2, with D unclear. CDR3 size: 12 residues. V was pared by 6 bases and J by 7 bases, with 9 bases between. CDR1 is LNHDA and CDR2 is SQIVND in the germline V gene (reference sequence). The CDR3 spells CASSPANGELFF. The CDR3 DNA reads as TGTGCCAGTAGCCCCGCGAACGGGGAGCTGTTTTTT.

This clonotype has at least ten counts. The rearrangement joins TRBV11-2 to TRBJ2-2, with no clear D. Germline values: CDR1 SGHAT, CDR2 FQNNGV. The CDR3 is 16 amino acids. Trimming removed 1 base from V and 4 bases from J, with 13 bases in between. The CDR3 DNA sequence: TGTGCCAGCAGCTTAGCGAGCTGGGTGCCCACCGGGGAGCTGTTTTTT. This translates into CASSLASWVPTGELFF.

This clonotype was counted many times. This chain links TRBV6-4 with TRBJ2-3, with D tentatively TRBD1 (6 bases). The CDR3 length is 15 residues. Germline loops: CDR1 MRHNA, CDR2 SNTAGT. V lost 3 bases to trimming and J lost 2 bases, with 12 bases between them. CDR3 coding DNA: TGTGCCAGCAGTGAAGGGACAAAGAACACAGATACGCAGTATTTT. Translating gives CASSEGTKNTDTQYF.

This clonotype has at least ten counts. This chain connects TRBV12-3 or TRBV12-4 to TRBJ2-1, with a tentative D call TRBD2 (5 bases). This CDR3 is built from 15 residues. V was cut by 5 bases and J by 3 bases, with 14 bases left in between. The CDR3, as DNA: TGTGCCAGCAGTCCCAGTCCAGCGGACTACAATGAGCAGTTCTTC. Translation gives CASSPSPADYNEQFF.

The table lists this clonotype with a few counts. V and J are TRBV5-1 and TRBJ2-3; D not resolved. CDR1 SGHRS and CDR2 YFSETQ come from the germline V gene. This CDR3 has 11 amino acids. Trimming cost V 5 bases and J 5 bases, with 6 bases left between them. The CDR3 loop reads CASRQQDTQYF. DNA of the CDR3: TGCGCCAGCAGGCAGCAAGATACGCAGTATTTT.